The 14 T cell receptor beta chains below come from one sample, sequenced in a study of T cell repertoires in cytomegalovirus infection. From the reads, TCRdb called clonotypes with MiXCR, one entry per CDR3 protein. Of 150,000 to 200,000 distinct CDR3 sequences listed, roughly 19% are singletons. The specimen sequenced was PBMCs. These receptors all stem from a human donor in good health (CMV status not recorded). Some clones in this sample may be carry-over from other donors' samples.

The CDR3 DNA follows: TGCGCCAGCAGCTTTGGAGGACTAGCGGGAGAATTCTACAATGAGCAGTTCTTC. Translated: CASSFGGLAGEFYNEQFF. V and J are TRBV5-1 and TRBJ2-1, with 13 bases lining up with TRBD2. J was trimmed by 3 bases and V by 2 bases; bases with no gene match: 8. The CDR3 spans 18 residues. The germline V gene encodes CDR1 SGHRS and CDR2 YFSETQ.

This clonotype appeared a few times. The rearrangement joins TRBV6-5 to TRBJ2-5, with D tentatively TRBD1 or TRBD2 (5 bases each). The germline V and J ends were trimmed by 5 bases and 9 bases, with 16 bases remaining between them. CDR3 length equals 13 residues. CDR1 MNHEY and CDR2 SVGAGI come from the germline V gene. Here the CDR3 reads CASSRDQKRPQYF. In DNA, the CDR3 is TGTGCCAGCAGTAGGGACCAAAAGAGACCCCAGTACTTC.

In this sample, this clonotype turned up a few times. The CDR3 DNA sequence: TGTGCCAGCAGCTTAGACGTAGGATTAAATCAGCCCCAGCATTTT. Translating it yields CASSLDVGLNQPQHF. The chain combines TRBV7-8 with TRBJ1-5; no clear D. V lost 1 base to trimming and J lost 4 bases, with 11 bases between them. CDR1 is SGHVS, CDR2 FQNEAQ, per germline. CDR3 length: 15 amino acids.

The chain joins TRBV5-1 to TRBJ2-5; the D is unclear. The CDR3 totals 13 residues. CDR1 SGHRS and CDR2 YFSETQ come from the germline V gene. V was trimmed by 5 bases and J by 5 bases, leaving 13 bases between them. Written as DNA, the CDR3 is TGCGCCAGCAGTTCGGAGTTGCCCGAGACCCAGTACTTC. This encodes CASSSELPETQYF.

Only a few counts were recorded for this clonotype. The rearrangement links TRBV19 to TRBJ1-5; D gene ambiguous. Trimming pared 5 bases from V and 7 bases from J, leaving 9 bases between. CDR1 is LNHDA and CDR2 is SQIVND in the germline V gene (reference sequence). This CDR3 is 12 amino acids long. The DNA for the CDR3 is TGTGCCAGTAGTGTTTGGAACCAGCCCCAGCATTTT. Protein: CASSVWNQPQHF.

The chain recombines TRBV29-1 with TRBJ2-1; D gene ambiguous. V lost 5 bases to trimming and J lost 6 bases, with 14 bases between them. This CDR3 comprises 13 residues. Germline CDR1 reads SQVTM; CDR2 reads ANQGSEA. The CDR3 reads CSVSYTNPNEQFF. DNA of the CDR3: TGCAGCGTTTCGTATACGAACCCCAATGAGCAGTTCTTC.

This clonotype was counted at least ten times. The chain uses TRBV7-8 and TRBJ2-7; the D is unclear. Germline loops: CDR1 SGHVS, CDR2 FQNEAQ. The length of the CDR3 is 14 residues. V was pared by 1 base and J by 0 bases, with 7 bases between. This CDR3 is CASSLEVSSYEQYF. The CDR3 DNA reads TGTGCCAGCAGCTTAGAGGTCAGCTCCTACGAGCAGTACTTC.

This clonotype occurred many times. The gene calls are TRBV7-9 and TRBJ2-5; 8 nucleotides align to TRBD1. The junction had 7 bases not matched to a gene; V was cut back by 5 bases and J by 5 bases. CDR3 length: 14 residues. CDR1 and CDR2 from the germline V gene are SEHNR and FQNEAQ (reference sequence). The CDR3 DNA follows: TGTGCCAGCAGCCAAGCAGGGGGCGGCGAGACCCAGTACTTC. Its translation is CASSQAGGGETQYF.

The J gene is TRBJ1-5, the V gene TRBV30; 7 positions agree with TRBD1. The V gene end was trimmed by 0 bases and the J gene end by 7 bases; junction bases not matched to a gene: 6. Per germline, CDR1 GTSNPN and CDR2 SVGIG (reference sequence). The CDR3 length is 14 residues. The CDR3 sequence: CAWSVSGGRQPQHF. The CDR3 DNA sequence: TGTGCCTGGAGTGTATCAGGGGGGAGGCAGCCCCAGCATTTT.

The V call is TRBV7-3, the J call TRBJ2-1; 8 bases map to TRBD1. The CDR3 consists of 15 residues. Germline V gene data show CDR1 as SGHTA and CDR2 as FQGTGA. The V gene end was trimmed by 2 bases and the J gene end by 2 bases; junction bases not matched to a gene: 2. The CDR3 here is CASSLVGQAYNEQFF. CDR3 DNA sequence: TGTGCCAGCAGCTTAGTGGGACAGGCCTACAATGAGCAGTTCTTC.

This clonotype has just a few counts. The rearrangement joins TRBV7-9 to TRBJ2-5, with D tentatively TRBD2 (5 bases). CDR1 SEHNR and CDR2 FQNEAQ come from the germline V gene (reference sequence). The CDR3 has 14 amino acids. V was shortened by 5 bases and J by 3 bases, with 13 bases between the two germline ends. CDR3 sequence (DNA): TGTGCCAGCAGCCGGGGAGAAGTGGAAGAGACCCAGTACTTC. As protein: CASSRGEVEETQYF. Using reference TRBV7-9 and TRBJ2-5 for the parts outside the CDR3, the full variable domain is DTGVSQNPRHKITKRGQNVTFRCDPISEHNRLYWYRQTLGQGPEFLTYFQNEAQLEKSRLLSDRFSAERPKGSFSTLEIQRTEQGDSAMYLCASSRGEVEETQYFGPGTRLLVL.

This clonotype was found many times. V gene TRBV28 combines with J gene TRBJ2-4; either TRBD1 or TRBD2 may fit D (6 bases each). CDR1 and CDR2 (germline): MDHEN, SYDVKM. The CDR3 length is 16 residues. Trimming pared 3 bases from V and 9 bases from J, leaving 21 bases between. The CDR3 loop reads CASSFVLGGAAGIQYF. CDR3 sequence (DNA): TGTGCCAGCAGTTTTGTTTTGGGGGGCGCGGCCGGCATTCAGTACTTC.

This rearrangement joins TRBV27 to TRBJ2-3, with TRBD2 matching over 14 bases. V gave up 5 bases and J gave up 4 bases; unmatched junction bases: 11. The CDR3 runs 18 residues. Germline loops: CDR1 MNHEY, CDR2 SMNVEV (reference sequence). The CDR3 loop is CASSPTGTSGRRADTQYF. CDR3 sequence (DNA): TGTGCCAGCAGTCCGACGGGGACTAGCGGGAGAAGGGCAGATACGCAGTATTTT.

The J gene is TRBJ2-1, the V gene TRBV12-3 or TRBV12-4; 11 nucleotides match TRBD2. J was trimmed by 5 bases and V by 6 bases; bases with no gene match: 6. The CDR3 loop spans 15 amino acids. The CDR3 DNA is TGTGCCAGCAGAATCACTAGCGGGAGCAACAATGAGCAGTTCTTC. Encoded protein: CASRITSGSNNEQFF.